This T cell receptor beta chain was identified in a study of CD8+ T cells in alopecia areata. As for treatment: oral pan-JAK inhibitor, 5-10 mg twice daily. General observations from the study: Because of a solitary nonresponder, the connection of baseline CD8+ expansion to response stays uncertain.

A word on this clone: Its antigen remains unknown.

CDR1 GTSNPN and CDR2 SVGIG come from the germline V gene (reference sequence). The CDR3 consists of 15 residues. Sequencing used cDNA as its template, made by extracting RNA and reverse transcribing it. The method was immunoSEQ multiplex PCR; TCRdb's version includes in-frame clones alone and lacks a portion of them. The table has about 180,000 clones, about 47% seen once; the top ten hold about 9.4%. The chain couples TRBV30 to TRBJ2-5; D call uncertain. The J call could be wrong; TRBJ2-7 is a better fit for the DNA end. The sequence derives from a human donor with alopecia areata. Material: CD8+ T cells sorted from blood, obtained at roughly week 52, from a patient treated with tofacitinib. The CDR3 reads CAWSPRTPGSYEQYF. For the CDR3, the DNA is TGTGCCTGGAGTCCCCGGACGCCCGGCTCCTACGAGCAGTACTTC.